This T cell receptor (beta chain) was sequenced for a study of shared clonotypes between healthy human individuals. Study conclusions and caveats: Among donors, the sharing of clonotypes was expected to be influenced by sequencing depth. Relative to memory subsets, naive subsets generally showed larger estimated richness. The generation probabilities recorded for non-shared clonotypes fell below those of clonotypes shared by all four donors.

It was CD45RO-negative cells, positively selected for CCR7, that made up naive CD8 cells, with terminally differentiated effector memory CD45RA+ cells excluded. Donors comprised healthy HIV-negative adults lacking recent acute infections or vaccinations. Comments on this clone: The target antigen is unknown.

Sequenced by immunoSEQ multiplex PCR; TCRdb stores in-frame clones only, minus some. This sample has about 1.9 million clones, with roughly 95% found just once. Losses at the gene ends were 3 bases for V and 0 bases for J; bases not matched to a gene: 16. The length of the CDR3 is 20 residues. In germline, CDR1 is MDHEN, CDR2 SYDVKM. The specimen was naive CD8+ T cells from PBMCs. The chain couples TRBV28 to TRBJ1-4; 7 nucleotides match TRBD1. The source is a man aged 18 to 35 in good health. Some clones in this sample may be carry-over from other donors' samples. In DNA, the CDR3 is TGTGCCAGCAGTTTCCGAACAGAAATTGGGACAGATGCAACTAATGAAAAACTGTTTTTT. Encoded protein: CASSFRTEIGTDATNEKLFF.